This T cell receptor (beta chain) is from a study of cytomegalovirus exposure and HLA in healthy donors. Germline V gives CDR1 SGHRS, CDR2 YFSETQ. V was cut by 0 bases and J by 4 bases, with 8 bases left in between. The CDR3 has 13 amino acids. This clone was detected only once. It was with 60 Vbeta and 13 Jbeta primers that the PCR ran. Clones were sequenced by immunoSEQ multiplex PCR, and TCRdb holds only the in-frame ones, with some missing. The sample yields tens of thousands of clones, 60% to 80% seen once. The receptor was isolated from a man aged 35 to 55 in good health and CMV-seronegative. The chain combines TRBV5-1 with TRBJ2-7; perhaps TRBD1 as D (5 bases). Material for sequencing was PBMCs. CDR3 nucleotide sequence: TGCGCCAGCAGCTTGGAAGGGGCTTACGAGCAGTACTTC. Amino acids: CASSLEGAYEQYF.